This TCR beta chain appears in the sequencing data of a study of CD8+ T cells in alopecia areata. Treatment in this sample: oral pan-JAK inhibitor, 5-10 mg twice daily. The CDR3 has 19 residues. The germline V and J ends were trimmed by 0 bases and 1 base, with 16 bases remaining between them. Germline CDR1 and CDR2: SGHAT and FQNNGV. Isolated RNA was reverse transcribed into cDNA used as the sequencing template. Sequenced by immunoSEQ multiplex PCR; TCRdb stores in-frame clones only, minus some. The repertoire consists of some 200,000 clones, with 50% to 60% occurring once and the leading ten covering roughly 1.4%.

The specimen was CD4+ T cells sorted from blood, collected at week 4, from a patient treated with tofacitinib. The V call is TRBV11-2, the J call TRBJ1-6, with a weak D call TRBD1 (5 bases). This receptor was identified in a human donor with alopecia areata. The CDR3 is CASSLDLGDPRSYNSPLHF. The CDR3 nucleotides are TGTGCCAGCAGCTTAGATCTTGGGGACCCGCGGTCCTATAATTCACCCCTCCACTTT.